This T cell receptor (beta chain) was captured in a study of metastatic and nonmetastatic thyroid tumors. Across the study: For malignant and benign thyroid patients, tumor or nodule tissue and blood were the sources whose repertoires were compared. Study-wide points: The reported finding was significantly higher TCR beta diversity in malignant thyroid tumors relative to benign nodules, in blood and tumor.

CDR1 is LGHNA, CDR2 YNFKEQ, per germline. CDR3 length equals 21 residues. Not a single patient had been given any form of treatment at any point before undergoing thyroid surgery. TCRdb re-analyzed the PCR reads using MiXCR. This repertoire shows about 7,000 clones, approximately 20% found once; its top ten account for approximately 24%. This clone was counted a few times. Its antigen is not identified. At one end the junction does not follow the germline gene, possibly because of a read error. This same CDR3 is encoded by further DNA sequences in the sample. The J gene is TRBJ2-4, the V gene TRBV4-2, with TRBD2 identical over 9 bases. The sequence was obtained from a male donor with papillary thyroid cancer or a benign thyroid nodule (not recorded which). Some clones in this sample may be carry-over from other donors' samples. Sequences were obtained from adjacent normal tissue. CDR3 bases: TGTGCCAGTAGCCAAGAAGCACAGGAGGTAAGCGGGGGGATAGCCAAAAACATTCAGTACTTC. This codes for CASSQEAQEVSGGIAKNIQYF.